Shown below are 29 T cell receptor beta chains from a single sample sequenced in a study of blood T cells in healthy people across ages. Together with a sample-barcoded 5' primer, a J-beta primer mix was included in a second PCR lasting about 6 to 11 cycles. TCRdb called the 5' RACE reads again in MiXCR, with one record for every CDR3 protein. Of some 790,000 distinct CDR3 sequences listed, around 30% were seen once; the top ten hold 17%. The sequenced sample was blood. These TCRs come from a woman aged 80 or over in good health.

This clonotype showed up many times. The chain joins TRBV28 to TRBJ2-5; D is unclear. Trimming removed 7 bases from V and 2 bases from J, with 11 bases in between. In germline, CDR1 is MDHEN, CDR2 SYDVKM. The CDR3 extends over 13 amino acids. CDR3 bases: TGTGCCAGCATCCGAGGTGATCAAGAGACCCAGTACTTC. It codes for CASIRGDQETQYF.

This clonotype was counted many times. The chain uses TRBV27 and TRBJ1-2; TRBD1 aligns across 7 bases. There are 15 residues in the CDR3. The V gene end was trimmed by 5 bases and the J gene end by 0 bases; junction bases not matched to a gene: 6. Germline CDR1 is MNHEY and CDR2 is SMNVEV (reference sequence). This chain's CDR3 is CASSPDRRANYGYTF. Here the CDR3 DNA reads TGTGCCAGCAGTCCGGACAGGCGAGCTAACTATGGCTACACCTTC.

This clonotype was counted many times. The chain couples TRBV20-1 to TRBJ2-1; D uncertain. The germline CDR1 and CDR2 sequences are DFQATT and SNEGSKA (reference sequence). The CDR3 runs 11 residues. V lost 5 bases, J lost 8 bases, and 10 bases lay in between. The CDR3 protein is CSALRADEQFF. CDR3 DNA: TGCAGTGCTTTACGGGCAGATGAGCAGTTCTTC.

On this clonotype: A junction boundary mismatches the germline segment, possibly from a read error. This rearrangement joins TRBV2 to TRBJ1-2, with D possibly TRBD1 on 5 matching bases. Germline lookup yields CDR1 SNHLY and CDR2 FYNNEI. CDR3 length equals 13 residues. CDR3 region: CAGSLRGNYGYTF. The CDR3 DNA sequence: TGTGCCGGCAGTCTTCGGGGGAACTATGGCTACACCTTC.

This clonotype was observed at least ten times. V usage is TRBV9 and J usage is TRBJ2-7; TRBD2 matches 7 bases. Germline CDR1 reads SGDLS; CDR2 reads YYNGEE. This CDR3 contains 15 residues. With V trimmed by 4 bases and J by 2 bases, 9 bases remained unmatched. The CDR3 protein is CASSPLGGEPYEQYF. CDR3 coding DNA: TGTGCCAGCAGCCCGTTGGGGGGGGAACCCTACGAGCAGTACTTC.

This clonotype was observed a handful of times. A much larger clonotype is one base distant, so this may be a read error. The rearrangement uses TRBV12-3 or TRBV12-4 and TRBJ2-5, with a weak D call TRBD2 (6 bases). This CDR3 region has 14 residues. Deletions cut 4 bases from V and 5 bases from J, with 14 bases between. The CDR3, as DNA: TGTGCCAGCAGTTGGAGGTCTAGCGTCGAGACCCAGTACTTC. Protein: CASSWRSSVETQYF.

Points on this clonotype: A much more abundant neighbour one base away suggests this may be a read error. The CDR3 DNA reads as TGTGCCAGCTCACCACCCTCGGGCAGCGAAAACATTCAGTACTTC. Translation: CASSPPSGSENIQYF. This chain joins TRBV18 and TRBJ2-5; D not certain. TRBJ2-4 explains the end of the DNA better; the J call may be wrong. Germline lookup yields CDR1 KGHSH and CDR2 LQKENI. The CDR3 length is 15 residues.

This clonotype was picked up a small number of times. The genes are TRBV5-6 and TRBJ2-2; D is undetermined. Germline CDR1 is SGHDT and CDR2 is YYEEEE. Between the trimmed V and J ends, which lost 2 bases and 3 bases, there was a span of 11 bases. This CDR3 contains 15 residues. This CDR3 reads CASSLSGMDTGELFF. The CDR3 bases are TGTGCCAGCAGCTTAAGTGGGATGGACACCGGGGAGCTGTTTTTT.

The V call is TRBV20-1, the J call TRBJ2-2; D is ambiguous. The CDR3 totals 15 residues. CDR1 and CDR2 from the germline V gene are DFQATT and SNEGSKA (reference sequence). V was clipped by 6 bases and J by 1 base, with 15 bases between them. CDR3: CSAPLAAVNTGELFF. CDR3 in DNA: TGCAGTGCCCCACTCGCGGCGGTGAACACCGGGGAGCTGTTTTTT.

Comment on this clonotype: This may be a read error: a much more frequent sequence differs by one nucleotide. This chain connects TRBV18 to TRBJ2-1, with unresolved D. This CDR3 spans 16 amino acids. V shed 10 bases and J shed 0 bases, with 19 bases lying between them. Germline assignment: CDR1 KGHSH and CDR2 LQKENI. The CDR3 region has the DNA TGTGCCAACTCTCCACCGTCGCCAGGCTCCTACAATGAGCAGTTCTTC. Protein: CANSPPSPGSYNEQFF.

This rearrangement joins TRBV18 to TRBJ1-1, with D hard to call. Germline V gene lookup returns CDR1 KGHSH and CDR2 LQKENI. This CDR3 is 14 amino acids long. The V end was cut by 2 bases, the J end by 0 bases, with 7 bases between. This chain's CDR3 is CASSPMHLNTEAFF. In DNA, the CDR3 is TGTGCCAGCTCACCAATGCATTTGAACACTGAAGCTTTCTTT.

This clonotype came up many times. The V call is TRBV12-3 or TRBV12-4, the J call TRBJ1-4, with D perhaps TRBD1 (5 bases). This CDR3 is 15 amino acids long. V was cut by 3 bases and J by 2 bases, with 10 bases left in between. The chain's CDR3 is CASSFKAGTNEKLFF. The CDR3 DNA sequence: TGTGCCAGCAGTTTTAAGGCAGGGACTAATGAAAAACTGTTTTTT.

Comments on this clonotype: One end of the junction does not line up with germline, which may come from a read error. The chain uses TRBV3-1 and TRBJ1-2; 9 bases are a match to TRBD1. The length of the CDR3 is 15 residues. Germline V gene data show CDR1 as LGHDT and CDR2 as YNNKEL (reference sequence). CDR3: CAGSPSTGGDGSYTF. DNA for the CDR3: TGTGCCGGCAGCCCCTCAACAGGGGGCGATGGCAGCTACACCTTC.

In this sample, this clonotype turned up a few times. The junction and the germline gene differ at one end; a read error may be behind it. The V and J genes are TRBV5-6 and TRBJ1-4; no definite D call. This CDR3 has 15 residues. Germline CDR1 and CDR2: SGHDT and YYEEEE. Here the CDR3 reads CASSLERRSDEKRFF. DNA for the CDR3: TGTGCCAGCAGCTTGGAACGCAGATCCGATGAAAAACGGTTTTTT.

This clonotype was seen only a few times. The V call is TRBV2, the J call TRBJ1-2; possible D gene TRBD1, 5 bases. The CDR3 length is 13 residues. V dropped 4 bases and J dropped 7 bases, with 13 bases sitting between them. Looked up from germline, CDR1 is SNHLY and CDR2 is FYNNEI. CDR3 region: CASSGRGVSGYTF. CDR3 DNA: TGTGCCAGCAGTGGTCGGGGGGTTTCTGGCTACACCTTC.

The CDR3 DNA sequence: TGTGCCAGCAGCGGGGGACTCCGAGCGGGGGAATATGGTGGCTACACCTTC. Its protein product is CASSGGLRAGEYGGYTF. The rearrangement joins TRBV9 to TRBJ1-2; perhaps TRBD1 as D (5 bases). Trimming took 3 bases from V and 7 from J, leaving 25 bases between them. The CDR3 runs 17 residues. CDR1 SGDLS and CDR2 YYNGEE come from the germline V gene.

This clonotype was seen repeatedly, ten times or more. The J gene is TRBJ2-3, the V gene TRBV6-5, with D perhaps TRBD2 (6 bases). The germline V gene has CDR1 MNHEY and CDR2 SVGAGI. The CDR3 contains 14 residues. Between the trimmed V and J ends, which lost 6 bases and 0 bases, there was a span of 10 bases. The DNA of the CDR3 is TGTGCCAGCAGCTACCGGGGGAGCACAGATACGCAGTATTTT. This sequence encodes CASSYRGSTDTQYF.

V and J are TRBV20-1 and TRBJ2-3; D call uncertain. The CDR3 is made up of 14 amino acids. Germline CDR1 is DFQATT and CDR2 is SNEGSKA (reference sequence). CDR3 sequence reads: CSPVDTTGTDTQYF. DNA of the CDR3: TGCAGCCCCGTTGACACTACCGGCACAGATACGCAGTATTTT.

The chain uses TRBV20-1 and TRBJ2-2; D call uncertain. Trimming stripped 0 bases from V and 6 bases from J, with 14 bases between. This CDR3 comprises 15 residues. CDR1 and CDR2 (germline): DFQATT, SNEGSKA (reference sequence). The CDR3 here is CSARDQVLGSGELFF. The CDR3 DNA follows: TGCAGTGCTAGAGATCAGGTTCTGGGGTCCGGGGAGCTGTTTTTT.

In its sample, this clonotype was seen many times. The V gene is TRBV10-3, the J gene TRBJ2-1; TRBD1 is a possible D gene (6 bases). Trimming removed 3 bases at V and 0 bases at J, with 12 bases between. Germline V lookup: CDR1 ENHRY, CDR2 SYGVKD. This CDR3 is built from 16 residues. The CDR3 bases are TGTGCCATCAGTGATACCACAGGGAGCTCCTACAATGAGCAGTTCTTC. This translates into CAISDTTGSSYNEQFF.

This clonotype was counted between two and nine times. The genes are TRBV20-1 and TRBJ2-1; D ambiguous. The germline V and J ends were trimmed by 1 base and 1 base, with 11 bases remaining between them. In germline, CDR1 is DFQATT, CDR2 SNEGSKA (reference sequence). The CDR3 has 15 residues. This CDR3 is CSARVDWGSYNEQFF. DNA of the CDR3: TGCAGTGCTAGAGTAGACTGGGGATCCTACAATGAGCAGTTCTTC.

The J gene is TRBJ1-1, the V gene TRBV5-1; D gene uncertain. V lost 0 bases and J 14 bases, leaving 20 bases between the germline ends. Germline-derived CDR1 and CDR2 are SGHRS and YFSETQ. This CDR3 contains 14 residues. The CDR3 here is CASSLAGRTLNAFF. Here the CDR3 DNA reads TGCGCCAGCAGCTTGGCCGGCCGAACACTGAATGCCTTCTTT.

A word on this clonotype: Since a much larger clone is just one base distant, this may be a read error. The V gene is TRBV6-2 or TRBV6-3, the J gene TRBJ2-1; D is unresolved. Per germline, CDR1 MNHEY and CDR2 SVGEGT. CDR3 length: 16 amino acids. The DNA for the CDR3 is TGTGCCAGCAGCCTGCCAAGAGGCTTCAATCTCTACGAGCAGGACTTC. Translating it yields CASSLPRGFNLYEQDF.

The CDR3 sequence is CASSRRGWDNEKLFF. Written as DNA, the CDR3 is TGTGCCAGCAGCCGGCGGGGTTGGGATAATGAAAAACTGTTTTTT. The V gene is TRBV11-2, the J gene TRBJ1-4; D not resolved. In germline, CDR1 is SGHAT, CDR2 FQNNGV. This CDR3 is 15 amino acids long. V lost 5 bases and J lost 4, with 14 bases in between.

The chain employs TRBV7-8 and TRBJ1-2, with a weak D call TRBD1 (5 bases). The CDR3 is 13 residues long. Germline-derived CDR1 and CDR2 are SGHVS and FQNEAQ. Trimming removed 5 bases at V and 7 bases at J, with 14 bases between. The CDR3, as DNA: TGTGCCAGCAGCGCGGGCAGGGCCGTTGGCTACACCTTC. Protein product: CASSAGRAVGYTF.

Notes on this clonotype: A read error may be the cause here, since a much bigger clone is one base away. The chain carries TRBV30 and TRBJ1-2; 7 positions agree with TRBD1. The CDR3 runs to 12 residues. V was pared by 8 bases and J by 4 bases, with 7 bases of the junction left unmatched. Germline V lookup: CDR1 GTSNPN, CDR2 SVGIG (reference sequence). CDR3 sequence reads: CAGTEGSYGYTF. In DNA form, the CDR3 reads TGTGCCGGGACAGAGGGTTCCTATGGCTACACCTTC.

The chain joins TRBV5-1 to TRBJ2-3; TRBD2 agrees at 8 bases. There are 14 residues in the CDR3. Unmatched junction bases numbered 5, after V lost 4 bases and J lost 4 bases. Germline V gene lookup returns CDR1 SGHRS and CDR2 YFSETQ. CDR3 sequence reads: CASSGPGGADTQYF. As DNA, the CDR3 is TGCGCCAGCAGCGGGCCGGGGGGGGCAGATACGCAGTATTTT.

The chain couples TRBV6-5 to TRBJ2-7, with a possible D match to TRBD1 (6 bases). Germline V gives CDR1 MNHEY, CDR2 SVGAGI. Trimming left V 2 bases short and J 7 bases short, with 27 bases between. The CDR3 covers 18 residues. CDR3 sequence reads: CASSYHQSFIPGQPEQYF. CDR3 DNA sequence: TGTGCCAGCAGTTACCATCAGAGTTTCATACCGGGACAACCGGAGCAGTACTTC.

This clonotype was seen a handful of times. The CDR3: CASSLSVGGYTF. For the CDR3, the DNA is TGCGCCAGCAGCTTGAGTGTTGGTGGCTACACCTTC. The rearrangement uses TRBV5-1 and TRBJ1-2; no definite D call. The CDR3 has 12 amino acids. Trimming took off 1 base at V and 7 bases at J, with 8 bases between the two ends. The germline gives CDR1 SGHRS, CDR2 YFSETQ.